This T cell receptor (beta chain) was observed in a study of blood T cells in healthy people across ages. V lost 6 bases and J 7 bases, leaving 22 bases between the germline ends. The CDR3 sequence is 16 residues long. PCR was performed a second time for about 6 to 11 cycles using a sample-barcoded 5' primer and a J-beta primer mix. A single record per CDR3 protein comes from TCRdb applying MiXCR to the 5' RACE reads. The sample comprises about 570,000 distinct CDR3 sequences, roughly 29% of which are singletons, and about a fifth rests with the top ten. This chain connects TRBV12-3 or TRBV12-4 to TRBJ1-5; weak D call: TRBD1 (6 bases). The sequenced sample consisted of blood. The source is a woman between 65 and 79 years old in good health. The CDR3 region is CASSPRPPTGEQPQHF. CDR3 coding DNA: TGTGCCAGCAGCCCCCGACCGCCGACAGGTGAACAGCCCCAGCATTTT.